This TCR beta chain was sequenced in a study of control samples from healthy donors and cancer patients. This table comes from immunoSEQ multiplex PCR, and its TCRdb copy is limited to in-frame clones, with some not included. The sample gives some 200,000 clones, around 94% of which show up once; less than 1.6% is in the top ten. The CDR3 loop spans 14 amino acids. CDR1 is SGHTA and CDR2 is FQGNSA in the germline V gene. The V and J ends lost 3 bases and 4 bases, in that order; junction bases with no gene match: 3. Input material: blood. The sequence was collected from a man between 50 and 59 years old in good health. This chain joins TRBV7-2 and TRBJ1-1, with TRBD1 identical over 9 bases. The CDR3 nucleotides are TGTGCCAGCAGCTTCGGACAGGGGATCACTGAAGCTTTCTTT. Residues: CASSFGQGITEAFF.